The rows below give T cell receptor beta chains drawn from one sample of a study of OX40 agonist ivuxolimab in advanced cancers. Generated by immunoSEQ multiplex PCR, the TCRdb table keeps only in-frame clones and is missing some. The sample gives 15,000 to 20,000 clones, about 86% of which show up once; over 10% is in the top ten. This specimen was CD4+ or CD8+ T cells sorted from blood, taken in a trial of the OX40 agonist ivuxolimab. The receptor source for this set is an adult with an advanced solid tumor such as melanoma, head and neck, liver or kidney cancer. Each CDR3 is given with its conserved first and last residue. A D gene is named only where the DNA matches it firmly. Clone sizes are given selectively: once, few, many, or a class where the clone is expanded.

>.|TRBV10-1|.|TRBJ2-1
CASSESGEEGEQFF
TGCGCCAGCAGTGAGTCTGGGGAGGAGGGTGAGCAGTTCTTC
>once|TRBV28|TRBD1|TRBJ2-3
CASSYDRDTDTQYF
TGTGCCAGCAGCTACGACAGGGACACAGATACGCAGTATTTT
>.|TRBV14|.|TRBJ1-2
CASSQDFEIYGYTF
TGTGCCAGCAGCCAAGATTTTGAAATCTATGGCTACACCTTC
>.|TRBV4-2|TRBD1|TRBJ2-7
CASSQRDRESYEQYF
TGTGCCAGCAGCCAACGGGACAGGGAATCCTACGAGCAGTACTTC
>.|TRBV9|TRBD1|TRBJ1-1
CASSVFQGDTEAFF
TGTGCCAGCAGCGTATTCCAGGGGGACACTGAAGCTTTCTTT
>once|TRBV30|.|TRBJ2-7
CAEDSKGEQYF
TGTGCCGAGGACTCCAAGGGCGAGCAGTACTTC
>.|TRBV4-2|TRBD1|TRBJ2-2
CASSQRTGVSTGELFF
TGTGCCAGCAGCCAACGCACAGGGGTCAGCACCGGGGAGCTGTTTTTT
>medium-sized|TRBV7-6|TRBD2|TRBJ2-2
CASSLGAGGPGTGELFF
TGTGCCAGCAGCTTAGGTGCGGGAGGGCCAGGCACCGGGGAGCTGTTTTTT
>.|TRBV19|.|TRBJ1-5
CASRGGNQPQHF
TGTGCCAGTCGGGGAGGGAATCAGCCCCAGCATTTT
>.|TRBV6-5|.|TRBJ2-7
CASSPANSYEQYF
TGTGCCAGCAGCCCCGCTAACTCCTACGAGCAGTACTTC
>.|TRBV27|.|TRBJ1-2
CASSRGGNGYTF
TGTGCCAGCAGTCGGGGGGGGAATGGCTACACCTTC
>.|TRBV7-8|.|TRBJ2-7
CASSLFEGYEQYF
TGTGCCAGCAGCTTATTTGAGGGGTACGAGCAGTACTTC
>.|TRBV10-2|TRBD2|TRBJ2-1
CASTSSLAGGNNEQFF
TGCGCCAGCACCAGCAGTCTAGCGGGAGGGAACAATGAGCAGTTCTTC
>.|TRBV10-3|.|TRBJ2-1
CAISGSPKSSYSEQFF
TGTGCCATCAGTGGAAGTCCCAAGAGCTCCTACAGTGAGCAGTTCTTC
>.|TRBV4-3|.|TRBJ2-7
CASSQSHREQYF
TGCGCCAGCAGCCAAAGTCACCGAGAGCAGTACTTC
>.|TRBV10-3|.|TRBJ1-1
CAISETGITEAFF
TGTGCCATCAGTGAGACAGGCATCACTGAAGCTTTCTTT
>.|TRBV7-2|.|TRBJ2-7
CASSLGVFSYEQYF
TGTGCCAGCAGCTTAGGGGTCTTCTCCTACGAGCAGTACTTC
>.|TRBV6-1|.|TRBJ2-7
CASGRPYEQYF
TGTGCCAGCGGGAGACCATACGAGCAGTACTTC
>.|TRBV7-9|.|TRBJ2-1
CASSQWEISNEQFF
TGTGCCAGCAGCCAGTGGGAGATAAGCAATGAGCAGTTCTTC
>.|TRBV30|.|TRBJ1-6
CAWSTGDLTLHF
TGTGCCTGGAGCACTGGGGACTTGACCCTCCACTTT
>once|TRBV27|.|TRBJ1-3
CASSLVGTVVRGPIYF
TGTGCCAGCAGTTTAGTTGGGACGGTGGTAAGAGGACCCATATATTTT
>.|TRBV27|TRBD2|TRBJ2-1
CASSFGTSGNNEQFF
TGTGCCAGCAGTTTCGGGACTAGCGGGAACAATGAGCAGTTCTTC
>once|TRBV18|.|TRBJ1-4
CASSLLSSSLNEKLFF
TGTGCCAGCTCACTCCTTTCGTCCAGCCTTAATGAAAAACTGTTTTTT
>.|TRBV28|.|TRBJ2-1
CASSTILALQFF
TGTGCCAGCAGTACCATACTAGCTTTGCAGTTCTTC
>.|TRBV10-2|TRBD2|TRBJ2-7
CASTLTSPSGLYF
TGCGCCAGCACCCTGACTAGCCCCTCCGGTCTGTACTTC
>once|TRBV29-1|.|TRBJ2-7
CSVRYPGSYEQYF
TGCAGCGTACGTTACCCGGGATCCTACGAGCAGTACTTC
>.|TRBV27|TRBD2|TRBJ2-7
CASSLAGVWSYEQYF
TGTGCCAGCAGTCTAGCGGGAGTATGGTCCTACGAGCAGTACTTC
>.|TRBV7-9|.|TRBJ2-7
CASSLAPLGSGHEQYF
TGTGCCAGCAGCTTAGCGCCATTGGGATCGGGCCACGAGCAGTACTTC
>.|TRBV6-6|TRBD1|TRBJ1-1
CASSFYTGVNTEAFF
TGTGCCAGCAGCTTCTACACAGGGGTGAACACTGAAGCTTTCTTT
>.|TRBV28|.|TRBJ2-1
CASSFQGRAFGEQFF
TGTGCCAGCAGTTTTCAGGGGAGGGCCTTCGGCGAGCAGTTCTTC
>.|TRBV27|.|TRBJ1-5
CASSLQGGFNQPQHF
TGTGCCAGCAGTTTACAGGGCGGATTCAATCAGCCCCAGCATTTT
>.|TRBV7-2|.|TRBJ2-1
CASSFIGGSRQRQFF
TGTGCCAGCAGCTTTATTGGCGGTAGTAGGCAAAGGCAGTTCTTC
>.|TRBV5-1|TRBD1|TRBJ1-2
CASSLGQGAGGYTF
TGCGCCAGCAGCTTGGGGCAGGGGGCTGGTGGCTACACCTTC
>medium-sized|TRBV7-9|.|TRBJ2-3
CASSWRSSTDTQYF
TGTGCCAGCAGTTGGAGGAGTTCCACAGATACGCAGTATTTT
>.|TRBV4-1|.|TRBJ2-7
CASSPVDNGVYEQYF
TGCGCCAGCAGCCCCGTGGATAACGGGGTTTACGAGCAGTACTTC
>.|TRBV7-9|TRBD1|TRBJ2-3
CASSLQGAKDTQYF
TGTGCCAGCAGCTTACAGGGGGCGAAAGATACGCAGTATTTT
>.|TRBV27|.|TRBJ2-5
CASSLWDNQETQYF
TGTGCCAGCAGTTTGTGGGACAACCAAGAGACCCAGTACTTC
>.|TRBV2|TRBD2|TRBJ2-1
CASSDGLAAYNEQFF
TGTGCCAGCAGTGACGGACTAGCCGCTTACAATGAGCAGTTCTTC
>.|TRBV6-1|.|TRBJ2-1
CASSEPAYPTDNEQFF
TGTGCCAGCAGTGAGCCGGCGTACCCCACCGACAATGAGCAGTTCTTC
>.|TRBV27|.|TRBJ1-5
CASSLDGWGVQPQHF
TGTGCCAGCAGTTTGGATGGATGGGGGGTTCAGCCCCAGCATTTT
>.|TRBV6-6|TRBD2|TRBJ2-7
CLSGKDSYEQYF
TGCCTGAGCGGGAAAGATTCCTACGAGCAGTACTTC
>once|TRBV7-2|.|TRBJ2-1
CASSLGGRNEQFF
TGTGCCAGCAGCTTAGGAGGGAGAAATGAGCAGTTCTTC
>.|TRBV2|TRBD2|TRBJ2-3
CASSRREHFSDTQYF
TGTGCCAGCAGTAGGCGGGAGCATTTTTCAGATACGCAGTATTTT
>.|TRBV6-5|.|TRBJ2-5
CASSYSFPETQYF
TGTGCCAGCAGTTACTCGTTCCCCGAGACCCAGTACTTC
>once|TRBV29-1|.|TRBJ2-1
CSVGFNEQFF
TGCAGCGTTGGGTTCAATGAGCAGTTCTTC
>.|TRBV27|.|TRBJ1-4
CASSFGGGSWGEKLFF
TGTGCCAGCAGTTTCGGGGGAGGTTCTTGGGGTGAAAAACTGTTTTTT
>.|TRBV7-8|TRBD2|TRBJ2-5
CASSSRATLAGVETQYF
TGTGCCAGCAGCTCTAGGGCCACCTTAGCGGGAGTGGAGACCCAGTACTTC
>.|TRBV30|TRBD1|TRBJ1-1
CAWSVPQGARTEAFF
TGTGCCTGGAGTGTACCCCAGGGGGCGCGCACTGAAGCTTTCTTT
>medium-sized|TRBV11-2|TRBD1|TRBJ2-7
CASSLVTGPYEQYF
TGTGCCAGCAGCTTAGTGACAGGGCCCTACGAGCAGTACTTC
>.|TRBV10-2|TRBD1|TRBJ2-7
CASTMDRGIGEQYF
TGCGCCAGCACCATGGACAGGGGGATTGGGGAGCAGTACTTC
>.|TRBV7-9|.|TRBJ1-1
CASSPRQFEAFF
TGTGCCAGCAGCCCCCGACAGTTTGAAGCTTTCTTT
>.|TRBV4-2|.|TRBJ2-7
CASSQEPGSSYEQYF
TGTGCCAGCAGCCAGGAACCGGGGAGCTCCTACGAGCAGTACTTC